This T cell receptor (beta chain) was identified in a study of T cells after yellow fever vaccination. Background on the study: Some fractions had low cell numbers, and these were prepared with SMART-Seq v4 Ultra Low Input.

Conversion of TCR transcripts into cDNA relied on 5'RACE template switching, which added a universal primer site and UMIs. TCRdb redid the calling of the 5' RACE reads with MiXCR, one entry per CDR3 protein. The repertoire holds 550,000 to 750,000 distinct CDR3 sequences, less than 15% seen once, with roughly an eighth in the top ten. Deletions cut 5 bases from V and 5 bases from J, with 4 bases between. This CDR3 region has 11 residues. Germline CDR1 and CDR2: MNHNY and SVGAGI (reference sequence). Regarding the study as a whole: Primary-vaccination clones mostly resurfaced post-booster (about 95% CD4, approximately 89% CD8). Researchers noted that a small share of clonotypes showed up in both CD4 and CD8 compartments.

This clonotype showed up just a few times. Its target is not known. This chain links TRBV6-6 with TRBJ2-1; D is unclear. This TCR came from a man aged 25-40 years who received the YFV17D yellow fever vaccine. This specimen consisted of PBMCs, obtained on the day of the yellow fever booster vaccination. CDR3 bases: TGTGCCAGCAGTGATAACAATGAGCAGTTCTTC. Its protein is CASSDNNEQFF.